This is a list of T cell receptor beta chains from one sample in a study of cytomegalovirus exposure and HLA in healthy donors. TCRdb's table, derived via immunoSEQ multiplex PCR, lists solely in-frame clones and lacks some. Of approximately 160,000 clones listed, roughly 77% are singletons. The specimen was PBMCs. The receptor set was obtained from a man between 18 and 29 years old in good health and CMV-seropositive. Both conserved end residues are part of each CDR3. D genes are given only for firm matches. The size of a clone is reported for some rows only, either as once, few or many, or as a class for expanded clones.

>TRBV12-5|once|TRBJ2-3|NA
TGTGCTAGTGGTTTGGTTCCCTTCTCTAGCACAGATACGCAGTATTTT
CASGLVPFSSTDTQYF
>TRBV5-4|NA|TRBJ2-2|TRBD1
TGTGCCAGCAGCCCCGGACAGGGCAACACCGGGGAGCTGTTTTTT
CASSPGQGNTGELFF
>TRBV6-1|NA|TRBJ1-4|NA
TGTGCCAGCAGAATGGACAGTTTGGATGAAAAACTGTTTTTT
CASRMDSLDEKLFF
>TRBV6-5|NA|TRBJ2-3|TRBD2
TGTGCCAGCAGTCTACTAGCGGGAGGTACGGATACGCAGTATTTT
CASSLLAGGTDTQYF
>TRBV28|few|TRBJ1-4|NA
TGTGCCAGCACCCAAACAAATGAAAAACTGTTTTTT
CASTQTNEKLFF
>TRBV5-1|few|TRBJ2-1|TRBD2
TGCGCCAGCGGGAACGGCGGGGGAAAGGTATACAATGAGCAGTTCTTC
CASGNGGGKVYNEQFF
>TRBV5-1|NA|TRBJ1-1|TRBD1
TGCGCCAGCAGCGGAGGGACAGGGATCTCTGAAGCTTTCTTT
CASSGGTGISEAFF
>TRBV10-1|NA|TRBJ1-2|NA
TGCGCCGTTACCCCGGGCCGGGAGGGATATGGCTACACCTTC
CAVTPGREGYGYTF
>TRBV6-1|NA|TRBJ2-1|TRBD2
TGTGCCAGCAGTGGCGGACTAGCGGGGGGGGTCAATGAGCAGTTCTTC
CASSGGLAGGVNEQFF
>TRBV4-1|NA|TRBJ2-1|NA
TGCGCCAGCAGCCAAGACAGGGGTTATGAGCAGTTCTTC
CASSQDRGYEQFF
>TRBV2|NA|TRBJ2-5|TRBD2
TGTGCCAGCAGCGGGACTAGCGGGGGGTATGAGACCCAGTACTTC
CASSGTSGGYETQYF
>TRBV6-1|NA|TRBJ2-1|NA
TGTGCCAGCAGTGAATGGAAAGGCCGGGATGAGCAGTTCTTC
CASSEWKGRDEQFF
>TRBV25-1|NA|TRBJ1-1|NA
TGTGCCAGCAGTGTTTACAGGGAGGGCACTGAAGCTTTCTTT
CASSVYREGTEAFF
>TRBV19|NA|TRBJ1-5|TRBD1
TGTGCCAGTAGTATCGGACAGGGGGCTCGACAGCCCCAGCATTTT
CASSIGQGARQPQHF
>TRBV5-4|NA|TRBJ2-5|TRBD1
TGTGCCAGCAGCGCCGACAGGGAGTGGGCCCAGTACTTC
CASSADREWAQYF
>TRBV6-5|NA|TRBJ1-2|NA
TGTGCCAGCACCCCTGGGAGACATGGCTACACCTTC
CASTPGRHGYTF
>TRBV5-6|NA|TRBJ2-4|TRBD2
TGTGCCAGCAGCATCACTAGCGGGGGGAACATTCAGTACTTC
CASSITSGGNIQYF
>TRBV2|NA|TRBJ1-6|TRBD1
TGTGCCAGCAGTTACAGGACAGGGGGGTCACCCCTCCACTTT
CASSYRTGGSPLHF
>TRBV27|NA|TRBJ2-1|NA
TGTGCCAGCGGTTTGCTAGGCGGCAATGAGCAGTTCTTC
CASGLLGGNEQFF
>TRBV28|NA|TRBJ1-2|NA
TGTGCCAGCAGTTTGGCTCTTAACTATGGCTACACCTTC
CASSLALNYGYTF
>TRBV20-1|few|TRBJ1-2|NA
TGCAGTGCTAGCCCAAACTATGGCTACACCTTC
CSASPNYGYTF
>TRBV9|NA|TRBJ2-1|TRBD1
TGTGCCAGCAGCGTAGTACCCGGACAGGGCGATGAGCAGTTCTTC
CASSVVPGQGDEQFF
>TRBV11-2|NA|TRBJ1-1|NA
TGTGCCAGCAGCTTAAATACGGGGACTGAAGCTTTCTTT
CASSLNTGTEAFF
>TRBV11-2|NA|TRBJ1-2|NA
TGTGCCAGCAGCTTAGATGGTGGTGGTGGGCAGATCTATGGCTACACCTTC
CASSLDGGGGQIYGYTF
>TRBV5-1|NA|TRBJ2-1|TRBD2
TGCGCCAGCAGCTTCGGCGGGAGGGGGGAAGAGCAGTTCTTC
CASSFGGRGEEQFF
>TRBV6-1|NA|TRBJ2-5|NA
TGTGCCAGCAGTCAAGGAGCCCGGACTCAAGAGACCCAGTACTTC
CASSQGARTQETQYF
>TRBV5-1|NA|TRBJ2-1|TRBD2
TGCGCCAGCAGCTTGGTACTAGCGGGAGGGCCGGACAATGAGCAGTTCTTC
CASSLVLAGGPDNEQFF
>TRBV6-1|NA|TRBJ1-2|NA
TGTGCCATCACCGAAACACAGTACTATGGCTACACCTTC
CAITETQYYGYTF
>TRBV6-5|NA|TRBJ1-2|NA
TGTGCCAGCAGTAGACAGCTGTCTAACTATGGCTACACCTTC
CASSRQLSNYGYTF
>TRBV1|NA|TRBJ1-2|NA
TGCACCAGCAGCCTAACTTACAGGGGACTCCGAGGCTACACCTTC
CTSSLTYRGLRGYTF
>TRBV6-1|NA|TRBJ2-5|TRBD2
TGTGCCAGCAGTGAAGGACTAGCGGAGACCCAGTACTTC
CASSEGLAETQYF
>TRBV9|NA|TRBJ2-2|TRBD2
TGTGCCAGCAGCGTAAGGTCTAGCGGGAGGAGGGGGCCTAACACCGGGGAGCTGTTTTTT
CASSVRSSGRRGPNTGELFF
>TRBV2|NA|TRBJ1-4|NA
TGTGCCAGCTCAGGTCTCCCTGAAAAACTGTTTTTT
CASSGLPEKLFF
>TRBV14|NA|TRBJ2-5|TRBD2
TGTGCCAGCAGCCAGTTAGCGGGGGCTTCACAAGAGACCCAGTACTTC
CASSQLAGASQETQYF
>TRBV5-1|NA|TRBJ1-4|NA
TGCGCCAGCAGCCTAGACAGCCCACGAGAAAAACTGTTTTTT
CASSLDSPREKLFF
>TRBV4-2|NA|TRBJ1-1|NA
TGTGCCAGCAGCCAAGAGGGGGGGCGCGCCACTGAAGCTTTCTTT
CASSQEGGRATEAFF
>TRBV9|NA|TRBJ2-5|TRBD2
TGTGCCAGCAGCGCCTGGGGGGGCGGGGGGCAAGAGACCCAGTACTTC
CASSAWGGGGQETQYF
>TRBV5-1|NA|TRBJ2-2|NA
TGCGCCAGCAGCTTCCTTGCGGGGTACACCGGGGAGCTGTTTTTT
CASSFLAGYTGELFF
>TRBV9|once|TRBJ1-2|NA
TGTGCCAGCAGCCCCCCCCCACCTATGGATGGCTACACCTTC
CASSPPPPMDGYTF
>TRBV30|NA|TRBJ2-3|NA
TGTGCCTGGGGAACAGGGGGGGGCACAGATACGCAGTATTTT
CAWGTGGGTDTQYF
>TRBV11-2|NA|TRBJ1-1|NA
TGTGCCAGCAGCTTAGGCGGGGACACTGAAGCTTTCTTT
CASSLGGDTEAFF
>TRBV5-4|NA|TRBJ1-4|NA
TGTGCCAGCAGCACCGGAGGAGGGTCGGGCAATGAAAAACTGTTTTTT
CASSTGGGSGNEKLFF
>TRBV9|NA|TRBJ2-2|NA
TGTGCCAGCAGCGCCACAGGCGCGAACACCGGGGAGCTGTTTTTT
CASSATGANTGELFF
>TRBV7-3|NA|TRBJ2-5|NA
TGTGCCAGCAGCTCCGAGGGTACTATACAAGAGACCCAGTACTTC
CASSSEGTIQETQYF
>TRBV11-2|NA|TRBJ2-6|NA
TGTGCCAGCAGCTCTAGGGAGGTAGGGGCCAACGTCCTGACTTTC
CASSSREVGANVLTF
>TRBV7-2|NA|TRBJ2-2|NA
TGTGCCAGCAGCTTAGATAGGCCTATAATCGAACGGGGCGGGGAGCTGTTTTTT
CASSLDRPIIERGGELFF
>TRBV5-1|NA|TRBJ2-1|TRBD2
TGCGCCAGCAGCCCCACTAACTGGGGAGGGTCCTACAATGAGCAGTTCTTC
CASSPTNWGGSYNEQFF
>TRBV19|NA|TRBJ1-1|TRBD1
TGTGCCAGTAGTCTCCCTGGGACAGCGAACACTGAAGCTTTCTTT
CASSLPGTANTEAFF
>TRBV19|NA|TRBJ1-1|TRBD1
TGTGCCAGTTACAGGGGGCTTACTGAAGCTTTCTTT
CASYRGLTEAFF
>TRBV30|NA|TRBJ1-1|NA
TGTGCCTGGAGTGTATTAAGGGGAACTGAAGCTTTCTTT
CAWSVLRGTEAFF
>TRBV27|NA|TRBJ2-6|NA
TGTGCCAGCAGTTTAATGAGGGCTGGGGCCAACGTCCTGACTTTC
CASSLMRAGANVLTF
>TRBV29-1|NA|TRBJ1-2|NA
TGCAGCGTCATGGACGGGAGCTATGGCTACACCTTC
CSVMDGSYGYTF
>TRBV4-1|NA|TRBJ1-5|NA
TGCGCCAGCTCATCGGTGGGCAATCAGCCCCAGCATTTT
CASSSVGNQPQHF
>TRBV2|NA|TRBJ1-1|NA
TGTGCCAGCAGCGTATACAGGGACCCAGCTTTCTTT
CASSVYRDPAFF